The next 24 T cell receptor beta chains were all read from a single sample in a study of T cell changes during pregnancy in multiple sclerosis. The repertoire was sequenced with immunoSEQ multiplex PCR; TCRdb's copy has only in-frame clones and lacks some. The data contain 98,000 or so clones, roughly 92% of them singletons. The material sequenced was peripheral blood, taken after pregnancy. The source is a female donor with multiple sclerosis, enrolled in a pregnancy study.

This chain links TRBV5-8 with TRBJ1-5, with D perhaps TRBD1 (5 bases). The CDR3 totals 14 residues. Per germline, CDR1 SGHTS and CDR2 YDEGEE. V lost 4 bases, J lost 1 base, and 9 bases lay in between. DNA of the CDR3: TGTGCCAGCAGCCTAGGGGTAAGCAATCAGCCCCAGCATTTT. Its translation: CASSLGVSNQPQHF.

CDR3 nucleotides: TGTGCCAGCAGCTTAGAGGCAGGGTCCTACGAGCAGTACTTC. It yields the protein CASSLEAGSYEQYF. This chain links TRBV7-2 with TRBJ2-7; D possibly corresponds to TRBD1 (5 bases). V lost 1 base and J lost 1, with 8 bases in between. This CDR3 has 14 amino acids. Germline loops: CDR1 SGHTA, CDR2 FQGNSA. Supplemented by reference TRBV7-2 and TRBJ2-7, the full variable domain reads GAGVSQSPSNKVTEKGKDVELRCDPISGHTALYWYRQSLGQGLEFLIYFQGNSAPDKSGLPSDRFSAERTGGSVSTLTIQRTQQEDSAVYLCASSLEAGSYEQYFGPGTRLTVT.

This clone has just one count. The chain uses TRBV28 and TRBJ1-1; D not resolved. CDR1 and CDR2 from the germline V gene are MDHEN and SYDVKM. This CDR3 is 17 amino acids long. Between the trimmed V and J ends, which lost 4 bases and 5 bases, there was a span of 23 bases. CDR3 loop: CASSWSNWYVARTEAFF. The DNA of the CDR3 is TGTGCCAGCAGTTGGTCAAATTGGTACGTGGCCAGGACTGAAGCTTTCTTT. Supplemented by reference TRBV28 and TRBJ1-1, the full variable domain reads DVKVTQSSRYLVKRTGEKVFLECVQDMDHENMFWYRQDPGLGLRLIYFSYDVKMKEKGDIPEGYSVSREKKERFSLILESASTNQTSMYLCASSWSNWYVARTEAFFGQGTRLTVV.

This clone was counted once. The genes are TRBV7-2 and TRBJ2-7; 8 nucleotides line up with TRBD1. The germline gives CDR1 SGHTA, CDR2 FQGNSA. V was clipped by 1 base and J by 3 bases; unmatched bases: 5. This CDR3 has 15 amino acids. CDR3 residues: CASSLGQGAVYEQYF. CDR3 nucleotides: TGTGCCAGCAGCTTAGGGCAGGGGGCTGTCTACGAGCAGTACTTC.

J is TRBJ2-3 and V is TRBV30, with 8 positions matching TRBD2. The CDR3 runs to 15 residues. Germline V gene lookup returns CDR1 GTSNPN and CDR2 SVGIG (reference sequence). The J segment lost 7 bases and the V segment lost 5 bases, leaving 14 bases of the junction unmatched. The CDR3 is CAWGRGSGIVNTQYF. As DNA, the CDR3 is TGTGCCTGGGGCCGGGGTAGCGGGATAGTTAATACGCAGTATTTT.

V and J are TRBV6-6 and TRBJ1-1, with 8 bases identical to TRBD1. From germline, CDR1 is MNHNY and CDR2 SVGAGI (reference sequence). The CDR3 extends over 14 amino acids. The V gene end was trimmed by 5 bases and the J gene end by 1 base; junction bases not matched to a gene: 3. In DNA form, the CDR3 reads TGTGCCAGCAGTCACGGACAGGGGAACACTGAAGCTTTCTTT. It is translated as CASSHGQGNTEAFF.

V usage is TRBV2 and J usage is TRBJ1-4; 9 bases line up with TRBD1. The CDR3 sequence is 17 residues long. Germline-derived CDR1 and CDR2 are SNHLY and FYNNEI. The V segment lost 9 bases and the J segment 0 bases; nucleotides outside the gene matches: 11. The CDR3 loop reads CARKGDRGSATNEKLFF. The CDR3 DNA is TGTGCCAGGAAGGGAGACAGGGGGTCTGCAACTAATGAAAAACTGTTTTTT. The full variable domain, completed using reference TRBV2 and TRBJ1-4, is EPEVTQTPSHQVTQMGQEVILRCVPISNHLYFYWYRQILGQKVEFLVSFYNNEISEKSEIFDDQFSVERPDGSNFTLKIRSTKLEDSAMYFCARKGDRGSATNEKLFFGSGTQLSVL.

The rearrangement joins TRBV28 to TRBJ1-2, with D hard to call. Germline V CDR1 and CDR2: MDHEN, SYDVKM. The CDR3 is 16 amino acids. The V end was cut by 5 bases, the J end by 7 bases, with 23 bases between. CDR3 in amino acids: CASSPPGEAGVFGYTF. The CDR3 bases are TGTGCCAGCAGTCCACCGGGTGAGGCCGGGGTTTTTGGCTACACCTTC.

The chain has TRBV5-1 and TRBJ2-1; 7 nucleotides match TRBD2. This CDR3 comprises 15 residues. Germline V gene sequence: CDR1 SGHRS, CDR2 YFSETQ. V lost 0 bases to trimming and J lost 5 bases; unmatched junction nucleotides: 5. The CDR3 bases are TGCGCCAGCAGCTTGGACCCTAGCGGAAACAATGAGCAGTTCTTC. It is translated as CASSLDPSGNNEQFF.

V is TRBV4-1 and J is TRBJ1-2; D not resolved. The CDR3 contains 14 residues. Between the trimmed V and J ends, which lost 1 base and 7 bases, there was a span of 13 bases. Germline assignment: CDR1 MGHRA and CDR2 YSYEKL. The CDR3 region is CASSQGASKGGYTF. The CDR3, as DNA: TGCGCCAGCAGCCAAGGGGCCAGTAAAGGTGGCTACACCTTC.

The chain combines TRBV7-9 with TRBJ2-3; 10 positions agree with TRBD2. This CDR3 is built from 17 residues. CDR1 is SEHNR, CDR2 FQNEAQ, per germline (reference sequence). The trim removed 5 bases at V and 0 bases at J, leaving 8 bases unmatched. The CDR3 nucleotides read TGTGCCAGCAGCGTCCGACTAGCGGGCACTAGCACAGATACGCAGTATTTT. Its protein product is CASSVRLAGTSTDTQYF. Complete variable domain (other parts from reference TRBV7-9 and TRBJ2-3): DTGVSQNPRHKITKRGQNVTFRCDPISEHNRLYWYRQTLGQGPEFLTYFQNEAQLEKSRLLSDRFSAERPKGSFSTLEIQRTEQGDSAMYLCASSVRLAGTSTDTQYFGPGTRLTVL.

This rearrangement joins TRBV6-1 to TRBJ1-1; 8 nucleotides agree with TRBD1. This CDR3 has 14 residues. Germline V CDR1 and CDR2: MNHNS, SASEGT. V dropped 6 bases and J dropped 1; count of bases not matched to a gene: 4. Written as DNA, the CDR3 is TGTGCCAGCAGGGTTGACAGGGGGAACACTGAAGCTTTCTTT. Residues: CASRVDRGNTEAFF.

Here the CDR3 reads CASQGSSGPPGEQFF. Here the CDR3 DNA reads TGTGCCAGTCAAGGGTCTAGCGGACCCCCTGGTGAGCAGTTCTTC. J is TRBJ2-1 and V is TRBV19; 7 bases are a match to TRBD2. V dropped 8 bases and J dropped 9; count of bases not matched to a gene: 16. The CDR3 consists of 15 residues. The germline CDR1 and CDR2 sequences are LNHDA and SQIVND (reference sequence).

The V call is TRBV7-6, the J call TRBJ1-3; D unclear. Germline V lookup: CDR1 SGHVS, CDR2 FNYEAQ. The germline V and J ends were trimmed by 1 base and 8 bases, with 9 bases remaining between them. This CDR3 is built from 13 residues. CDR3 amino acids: CASSLGYEDTIYF. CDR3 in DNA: TGTGCCAGCAGCTTAGGATATGAGGACACCATATATTTT. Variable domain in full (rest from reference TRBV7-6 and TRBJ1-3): GAGVSQSPRYKVTKRGQDVALRCDPISGHVSLYWYRQALGQGPEFLTYFNYEAQQDKSGLPNDRFSAERPEGSISTLTIQRTEQRDSAMYRCASSLGYEDTIYFGEGSWLTVV.

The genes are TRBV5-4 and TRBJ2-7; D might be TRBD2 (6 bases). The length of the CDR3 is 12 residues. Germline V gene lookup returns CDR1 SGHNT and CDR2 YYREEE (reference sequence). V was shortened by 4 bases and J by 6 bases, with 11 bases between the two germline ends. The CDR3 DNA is TGTGCCAGCAGCCTCGGACTAACCGAGCAGTACTTC. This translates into CASSLGLTEQYF.

The CDR3 DNA follows: TGCGCCAGCAGCCCCCCAGGAGGGAGCGGGGTAAGCACAGATACGCAGTATTTT. Residues: CASSPPGGSGVSTDTQYF. The chain uses TRBV4-1 and TRBJ2-3; 7 bases are shared with TRBD2. There are 18 residues in the CDR3. V was clipped by 4 bases and J by 0 bases; unmatched bases: 13. CDR1 MGHRA and CDR2 YSYEKL come from the germline V gene.

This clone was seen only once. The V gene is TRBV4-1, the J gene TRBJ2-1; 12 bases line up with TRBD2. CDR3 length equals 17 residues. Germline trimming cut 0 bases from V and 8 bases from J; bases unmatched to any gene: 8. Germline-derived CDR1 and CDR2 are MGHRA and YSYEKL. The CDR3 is CASSQELAGGLSYEQFF. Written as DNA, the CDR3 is TGCGCCAGCAGCCAAGAGCTAGCGGGAGGGCTTTCGTATGAGCAGTTCTTC.

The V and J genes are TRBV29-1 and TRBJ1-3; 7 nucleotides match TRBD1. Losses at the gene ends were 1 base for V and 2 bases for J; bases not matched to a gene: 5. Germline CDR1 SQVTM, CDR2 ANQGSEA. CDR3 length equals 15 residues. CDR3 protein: CSVEAPGGPGNTIYF. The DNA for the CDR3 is TGCAGCGTTGAAGCGCCAGGGGGACCTGGAAACACCATATATTTT.

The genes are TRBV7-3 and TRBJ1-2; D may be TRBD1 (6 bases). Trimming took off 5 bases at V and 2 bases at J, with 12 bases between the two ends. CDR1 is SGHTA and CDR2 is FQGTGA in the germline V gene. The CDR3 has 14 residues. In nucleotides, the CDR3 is TGTGCCAGCAGCCCAGAGACAGGCAACTATGGCTACACCTTC. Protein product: CASSPETGNYGYTF.

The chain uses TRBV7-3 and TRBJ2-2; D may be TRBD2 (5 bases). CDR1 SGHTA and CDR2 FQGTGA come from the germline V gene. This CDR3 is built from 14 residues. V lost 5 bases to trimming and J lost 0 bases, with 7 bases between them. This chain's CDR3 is CASSRTPNTGELFF. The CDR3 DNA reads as TGTGCCAGCAGCCGGACTCCGAACACCGGGGAGCTGTTTTTT.

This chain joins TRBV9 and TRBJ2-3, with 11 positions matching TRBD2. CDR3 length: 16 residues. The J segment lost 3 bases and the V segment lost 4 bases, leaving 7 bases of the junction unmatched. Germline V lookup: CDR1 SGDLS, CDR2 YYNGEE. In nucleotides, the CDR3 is TGTGCCAGCAGCCCCGACCTAGCGGGAGGAACAGATACGCAGTATTTT. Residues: CASSPDLAGGTDTQYF.

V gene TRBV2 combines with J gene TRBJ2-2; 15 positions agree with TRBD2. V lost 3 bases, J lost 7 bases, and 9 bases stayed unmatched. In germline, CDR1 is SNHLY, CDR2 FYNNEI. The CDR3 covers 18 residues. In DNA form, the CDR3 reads TGTGCCAGCAGTGAGAGGACTAGCGGGAGGGCCTCGAACGGGGAGCTGTTTTTT. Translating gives CASSERTSGRASNGELFF.

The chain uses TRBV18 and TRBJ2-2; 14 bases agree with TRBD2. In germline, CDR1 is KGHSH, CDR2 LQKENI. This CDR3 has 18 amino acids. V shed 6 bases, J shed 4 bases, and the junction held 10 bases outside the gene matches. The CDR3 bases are TGTGCCAGCTCTCTTTTCGGACTAGCGGGAGGAGGCACCGGGGAGCTGTTTTTT. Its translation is CASSLFGLAGGGTGELFF. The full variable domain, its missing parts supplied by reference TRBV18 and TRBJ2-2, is NAGVMQNPRHLVRRRGQEARLRCSPMKGHSHVYWYRQLPEEGLKFMVYLQKENIIDESGMPKERFSAEFPKEGPSILRIQQVVRGDSAAYFCASSLFGLAGGGTGELFFGEGSRLTVL.

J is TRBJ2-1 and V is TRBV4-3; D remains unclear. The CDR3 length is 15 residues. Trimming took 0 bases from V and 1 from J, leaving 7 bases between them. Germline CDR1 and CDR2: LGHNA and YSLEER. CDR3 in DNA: TGCGCCAGCAGCCAAGATCCTAGTTCCTACAATGAGCAGTTCTTC. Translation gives CASSQDPSSYNEQFF.